These T cell receptor beta chains were read from a single sample in a study of OX40 agonist ivuxolimab in advanced cancers. Sequenced by immunoSEQ multiplex PCR; TCRdb stores in-frame clones only, minus some. The sample includes about 82,000 clones, 70% to 90% of them seen just once. The sample was CD4+ or CD8+ T cells sorted from blood, taken in a trial of the OX40 agonist ivuxolimab. These receptor sequences come from an adult with an advanced solid tumor such as melanoma, head and neck, liver or kidney cancer. CDR3s include the opening cysteine and the closing phenylalanine or tryptophan. Clone size, where shown, is once, few, many, or a class for clones that have expanded.

J gene: TRBJ1-5
CDR3 length: 13
V gene: TRBV19
clone size: -
CDR3 protein: CASSQGEGQPQHF

J gene: TRBJ2-7
CDR3 length: 14
V gene: TRBV30
clone size: -
CDR3 protein: CAWRLKGPAYEQYF

J gene: TRBJ2-7
CDR3 length: 14
V gene: TRBV10-2
clone size: once
CDR3 protein: CASRLSGGAGEQYF

J gene: TRBJ1-6
CDR3 length: 16
V gene: TRBV30
clone size: few
CDR3 protein: CAWRASPWTGSSPLHF

J gene: TRBJ2-2
CDR3 length: 15
V gene: TRBV7-8
clone size: -
CDR3 protein: CASSWMDRNTGELFF

J gene: TRBJ1-1
CDR3 length: 16
V gene: TRBV28
clone size: -
CDR3 protein: CASSFWGRGMRAEAFF

J gene: TRBJ2-6
CDR3 length: 15
V gene: TRBV7-2
clone size: -
CDR3 protein: CASSEGVAGANVLTF

J gene: TRBJ1-6
CDR3 length: 15
V gene: TRBV27
clone size: many
CDR3 protein: CASSSGGTYNSPLHF

J gene: TRBJ1-1
CDR3 length: 12
V gene: TRBV6-1
clone size: -
CDR3 protein: CASIWDTTEAFF

J gene: TRBJ1-4
CDR3 length: 14
V gene: TRBV23-1
clone size: -
CDR3 protein: CASSQGRFNEKLFF

J gene: TRBJ2-5
CDR3 length: 14
V gene: TRBV5-4
clone size: -
CDR3 protein: CASSLGQAGETQYF

J gene: TRBJ2-1
CDR3 length: 13
V gene: TRBV5-1
clone size: once
CDR3 protein: CASSFRQGNEQFF

J gene: TRBJ2-7
CDR3 length: 16
V gene: TRBV5-6
clone size: -
CDR3 protein: CASSPYKGGRFYEQYF

J gene: TRBJ1-5
CDR3 length: 16
V gene: TRBV19
clone size: -
CDR3 protein: CASSSPGQGGNQPQHF

J gene: TRBJ1-3
CDR3 length: 17
V gene: TRBV18
clone size: -
CDR3 protein: CASSPVRQGSSGNTIYF

J gene: TRBJ2-6
CDR3 length: 14
V gene: TRBV11-2
clone size: -
CDR3 protein: CASSLSNGANVLTF

J gene: TRBJ2-1
CDR3 length: 18
V gene: TRBV19
clone size: -
CDR3 protein: CASSTPGQGRRVLNEQFF

J gene: TRBJ2-4
CDR3 length: 15
V gene: TRBV4-3
clone size: -
CDR3 protein: CASSQVDRAKNIQYF

J gene: TRBJ1-2
CDR3 length: 15
V gene: TRBV5-7
clone size: -
CDR3 protein: CASSQSRGRLYGYTF

J gene: TRBJ2-1
CDR3 length: 15
V gene: TRBV7-7
clone size: -
CDR3 protein: CASSLERDSLNEQFF

J gene: TRBJ2-7
CDR3 length: 15
V gene: TRBV7-9
clone size: -
CDR3 protein: CASSLAGLTSYEQYF

J gene: TRBJ1-4
CDR3 length: 16
V gene: TRBV29-1
clone size: -
CDR3 protein: CSVEMGQGARREKLFF

J gene: TRBJ2-1
CDR3 length: 17
V gene: TRBV9
clone size: -
CDR3 protein: CASSVPGLAQSYNEQFF

J gene: TRBJ2-5
CDR3 length: 17
V gene: TRBV7-8
clone size: -
CDR3 protein: CASSLGTGGPGRETQYF

J gene: TRBJ1-1
CDR3 length: 14
V gene: TRBV27
clone size: -
CDR3 protein: CASSLYGHETEAFF

J gene: TRBJ2-7
CDR3 length: 14
V gene: TRBV30
clone size: -
CDR3 protein: CAWSDRDRVREQYF

J gene: TRBJ1-3
CDR3 length: 17
V gene: TRBV7-2
clone size: -
CDR3 protein: CASSSSGTANSGNTIYF

J gene: TRBJ1-1
CDR3 length: 14
V gene: TRBV9
clone size: -
CDR3 protein: CASSVDDVGTGAFF

J gene: -
CDR3 length: 15
V gene: TRBV11-2
clone size: -
CDR3 protein: CASSYTLSQDYEQYF

J gene: TRBJ2-3
CDR3 length: 15
V gene: TRBV5-1
clone size: -
CDR3 protein: CASSLGQPPSDTQYF

J gene: -
CDR3 length: 18
V gene: TRBV7-2
clone size: -
CDR3 protein: CASSLLHRVGGGSHEQYF

J gene: TRBJ2-5
CDR3 length: 13
V gene: TRBV5-5
clone size: -
CDR3 protein: CASSLGGEETQYF

J gene: TRBJ2-1
CDR3 length: 15
V gene: TRBV6-4
clone size: -
CDR3 protein: CASRRTGERLGEQFF

J gene: TRBJ2-3
CDR3 length: 12
V gene: TRBV9
clone size: -
CDR3 protein: CASSAPGDTQYF

J gene: TRBJ1-4
CDR3 length: 15
V gene: TRBV5-5
clone size: -
CDR3 protein: CASSLEGGRGEKLFF

J gene: TRBJ2-3
CDR3 length: 16
V gene: TRBV27
clone size: -
CDR3 protein: CASSSDSYYLTDTQYF

J gene: TRBJ2-5
CDR3 length: 12
V gene: TRBV30
clone size: -
CDR3 protein: CAWSRGLETQYF

J gene: TRBJ1-2
CDR3 length: 15
V gene: TRBV7-8
clone size: -
CDR3 protein: CASSPQGRVPYGYTF

J gene: TRBJ2-1
CDR3 length: 13
V gene: TRBV6-5
clone size: -
CDR3 protein: CASSYGSRREQFF